Listed below are T cell receptor beta chains from one sample, sequenced in a study of regulatory T cells in long-lasting Graves disease. TCRdb independently ran MiXCR on the multiplex PCR reads; one entry per CDR3 protein. The data hold roughly 400,000 distinct CDR3 sequences, with less than 25% observed a single time. The material was peripheral blood mononuclear cells (PBMCs), obtained when the disease was refractory, from a patient treated with antithyroid drugs. All receptors derive from a female donor with Graves disease. CDR3s include the opening cysteine and the closing phenylalanine or tryptophan. The order of the fields is D gene, clone size, V gene, J gene, CDR3 DNA, CDR3 protein. D genes are given only for firm matches. Size is omitted from some rows. Given values are once, few, many or a class for expanded clones.

d_gene: .
abundance: once
v_gene: TRBV5-1
j_gene: TRBJ2-7
CDR3nt: TGCGCCAGCAGCTTGGCGGGGGACAGAGGTGCGGAGCAGTACTTC
CDR3aa: CASSLAGDRGAEQYF

d_gene: TRBD2
abundance: many
v_gene: TRBV6-5
j_gene: TRBJ2-5
CDR3nt: TGTGCCAGCAGTTACCCCGTTCTAGCGGGGCTCGGGGAGACCCAGTACTTC
CDR3aa: CASSYPVLAGLGETQYF

d_gene: TRBD1
abundance: many
v_gene: TRBV19
j_gene: TRBJ1-5
CDR3nt: TGTGCCAGTACCCACTCAGGGGGCTCAGGCAATCAGCCCCAGCATTTT
CDR3aa: CASTHSGGSGNQPQHF

d_gene: .
abundance: many
v_gene: TRBV27
j_gene: TRBJ1-2
CDR3nt: TGTGCCAGCAGTCCAGACCGGGTGCAATGGAATGGCTACACCTTC
CDR3aa: CASSPDRVQWNGYTF

d_gene: TRBD1
abundance: many
v_gene: TRBV29-1
j_gene: TRBJ1-1
CDR3nt: TGCAGCGGCTGGACAGGTAGTAACACTGAAGCTTTCTTT
CDR3aa: CSGWTGSNTEAFF

d_gene: .
abundance: few
v_gene: TRBV3-1
j_gene: TRBJ1-2
CDR3nt: TGTGCCAGCAGCCAAGAAAGAAGAGGGACTACTAACTATGGCTACACCTTC
CDR3aa: CASSQERRGTTNYGYTF

d_gene: .
abundance: many
v_gene: TRBV29-1
j_gene: TRBJ2-7
CDR3nt: TGCAGCGTGCGAATTGGGTACGAGCAGTACTTC
CDR3aa: CSVRIGYEQYF

d_gene: TRBD1
abundance: .
v_gene: TRBV7-2
j_gene: TRBJ1-4
CDR3nt: TGTGCCAGCAGCTTAGATGGAGGGGGCGAAGAAAAACTGTTTTTT
CDR3aa: CASSLDGGGEEKLFF

d_gene: .
abundance: .
v_gene: TRBV29-1
j_gene: TRBJ2-1
CDR3nt: TGCAGCGTGAGGGGGGGGATACACAATGAGCAGTTCTTC
CDR3aa: CSVRGGIHNEQFF

d_gene: TRBD2
abundance: many
v_gene: TRBV30
j_gene: TRBJ2-5
CDR3nt: TGTGCCTGGAGCGCATCTAGCGGAAGGATTCAAGAGACCCAGTACTTC
CDR3aa: CAWSASSGRIQETQYF

d_gene: .
abundance: .
v_gene: TRBV12-3/TRBV12-4
j_gene: TRBJ1-1
CDR3nt: TGTGCCGGCAGTTTTCTGAGAGATACCACTGAAGCTTTCTTT
CDR3aa: CAGSFLRDTTEAFF

d_gene: .
abundance: many
v_gene: TRBV12-3/TRBV12-4
j_gene: TRBJ2-7
CDR3nt: TGTGCCAGCAGTTCCACGCCAATCCGGTACTTC
CDR3aa: CASSSTPIRYF

d_gene: .
abundance: .
v_gene: TRBV7-2
j_gene: TRBJ1-1
CDR3nt: TGTGCCAGCAGCTTAGCGGGGGGGGGTTGGTCTGGATCTTCGGAAGCTTTCTTT
CDR3aa: CASSLAGGGWSGSSEAFF

d_gene: TRBD2
abundance: few
v_gene: TRBV28
j_gene: TRBJ2-3
CDR3nt: TGTGCCACCACCAGGGAGCCTAGCGGGAGAACAGATACGCAGTATTTT
CDR3aa: CATTREPSGRTDTQYF

d_gene: .
abundance: .
v_gene: TRBV28
j_gene: TRBJ2-2
CDR3nt: TGTGCCAGCAGTCGGGGGGACAGGAACACCGGGGAGCTGTTTTTT
CDR3aa: CASSRGDRNTGELFF

d_gene: .
abundance: few
v_gene: TRBV29-1
j_gene: TRBJ2-2
CDR3nt: TGCAGCGTTGCCGACTACGGGGAGCTGTTTTTT
CDR3aa: CSVADYGELFF

d_gene: TRBD1
abundance: .
v_gene: TRBV7-2
j_gene: TRBJ1-2
CDR3nt: TGTGCCAGCAGCCGTTTTGGGACAGGGGGCGTTGGCTACACCTTC
CDR3aa: CASSRFGTGGVGYTF

d_gene: .
abundance: few
v_gene: TRBV10-3
j_gene: TRBJ1-1
CDR3nt: TGTGCCATCAGTAACTACGAAGACGCTTTCTTT
CDR3aa: CAISNYEDAFF

d_gene: TRBD2
abundance: many
v_gene: TRBV6-1
j_gene: TRBJ2-2
CDR3nt: TGTGCCAGCAGTGGTAGCGGGACCCCGAGGACCGGGGAGCTGTTTTTT
CDR3aa: CASSGSGTPRTGELFF

d_gene: .
abundance: .
v_gene: TRBV28
j_gene: TRBJ1-5
CDR3nt: TGTGCCAGCAGTTATTTTCGGAGGGGGGCAGGGATAAATCAGCCCCAGCATTTT
CDR3aa: CASSYFRRGAGINQPQHF

d_gene: .
abundance: .
v_gene: TRBV2
j_gene: TRBJ1-4
CDR3nt: TGTGCCAGCTCACCACCGGGAGGGGGTACAACTAATGAAAAACTGTTTTTT
CDR3aa: CASSPPGGGTTNEKLFF

d_gene: .
abundance: .
v_gene: TRBV30
j_gene: TRBJ1-6
CDR3nt: TGTGCCTGGAATCCAAAGGGTAATTCACCCCTCCACTTT
CDR3aa: CAWNPKGNSPLHF

d_gene: TRBD1
abundance: few
v_gene: TRBV11-2
j_gene: TRBJ2-7
CDR3nt: TGTGCCAGCAGCTCGCCGGGACAGGGTCTCCACGAGCAGTACTTC
CDR3aa: CASSSPGQGLHEQYF

d_gene: .
abundance: many
v_gene: TRBV28
j_gene: TRBJ2-7
CDR3nt: TGTGCCTACAGTTCAGGGGTTAGCTCCTACGAGCAGTACTTC
CDR3aa: CAYSSGVSSYEQYF

d_gene: .
abundance: few
v_gene: TRBV6-2/TRBV6-3
j_gene: TRBJ2-7
CDR3nt: TGTGCCAGCAGCTTATTGCCGCTCCCGGGTGGAGTTCTGTACTTC
CDR3aa: CASSLLPLPGGVLYF

d_gene: .
abundance: .
v_gene: TRBV10-1
j_gene: TRBJ2-7
CDR3nt: TGCGCCGGGGGGGGCAGGCAGACCTACGAGCAGTACTTC
CDR3aa: CAGGGRQTYEQYF

d_gene: .
abundance: .
v_gene: TRBV27
j_gene: TRBJ1-5
CDR3nt: TGTGCCAGCAGACCCCGGGGGGGCAATCAGCCCCAGCATTTT
CDR3aa: CASRPRGGNQPQHF

d_gene: TRBD1
abundance: .
v_gene: TRBV30
j_gene: TRBJ1-1
CDR3nt: TGTGCCTGGAGAGTCGACAGGGATGCTGCTGAAGCTTTCTTT
CDR3aa: CAWRVDRDAAEAFF

d_gene: .
abundance: .
v_gene: TRBV19
j_gene: TRBJ2-5
CDR3nt: TGTGCCAGTAGTATGGAGGGCCGGGAGACCCAGTACTTC
CDR3aa: CASSMEGRETQYF

d_gene: TRBD2
abundance: many
v_gene: TRBV6-1
j_gene: TRBJ2-5
CDR3nt: TGTGCCAGCAGTGTAAGCGGGAGGGGAGAGACCCAGTACTTC
CDR3aa: CASSVSGRGETQYF

d_gene: TRBD2
abundance: .
v_gene: TRBV29-1
j_gene: TRBJ2-3
CDR3nt: TGCAGCGGATCGGGACTAGCGGGAGCAAGGGATACGCAGTATTTT
CDR3aa: CSGSGLAGARDTQYF

d_gene: TRBD1
abundance: many
v_gene: TRBV11-2
j_gene: TRBJ2-7
CDR3nt: TGTGCCAGCAGCTCGGGACAGGACTACGAGCAGTACTTC
CDR3aa: CASSSGQDYEQYF

d_gene: .
abundance: few
v_gene: TRBV12-3/TRBV12-4
j_gene: TRBJ2-4
CDR3nt: TGTGCCAGCAGTTTAGACCACGGTCTGGACGTTCAGTACTTC
CDR3aa: CASSLDHGLDVQYF

d_gene: TRBD2
abundance: many
v_gene: TRBV6-2/TRBV6-3
j_gene: TRBJ2-5
CDR3nt: TGTGCCAGCAGTTACATCGGGAGGCAAGAGACCCAGTACTTC
CDR3aa: CASSYIGRQETQYF

d_gene: .
abundance: many
v_gene: TRBV11-2
j_gene: TRBJ2-5
CDR3nt: TGTGCCAGCAGCTTTGATAGGACGGAGACCCAGTACTTC
CDR3aa: CASSFDRTETQYF

d_gene: .
abundance: .
v_gene: TRBV5-1
j_gene: TRBJ2-2
CDR3nt: TGCGCCAGCAGCTTGGGGGCCTTTAGTAGCGCCGGGGAGCTGTTTTTT
CDR3aa: CASSLGAFSSAGELFF

d_gene: .
abundance: few
v_gene: TRBV15
j_gene: TRBJ1-2
CDR3nt: TGTGCCACCAGCAGAGCCGCAGGCGGGGACTATGGCTACACCTTC
CDR3aa: CATSRAAGGDYGYTF

d_gene: .
abundance: few
v_gene: TRBV27
j_gene: TRBJ1-1
CDR3nt: TGTGCCAGCAGTACCTCGGACAGCCGGAACACTGAAGCTTTCTTT
CDR3aa: CASSTSDSRNTEAFF

d_gene: .
abundance: .
v_gene: TRBV29-1
j_gene: TRBJ2-5
CDR3nt: TGCAGCGTTGGCGTCAGCCGAGAGACCCAGTACTTC
CDR3aa: CSVGVSRETQYF

d_gene: TRBD2
abundance: .
v_gene: TRBV4-2
j_gene: TRBJ2-4
CDR3nt: TGTGCCAGCAGCCAAGATAACGGCGGACTAGCGGGAGGGCTTTTGGGCAAAAACATTCAGTACTTC
CDR3aa: CASSQDNGGLAGGLLGKNIQYF